This T cell receptor beta chain was found in a study of OX40 agonist ivuxolimab in advanced cancers. Whole-study context: Eligibility rules accepted prior anti-PD-1, anti-PD-L1 or anti-CTLA-4 therapy, and under 45% had some.

This table comes from immunoSEQ multiplex PCR, and its TCRdb copy is limited to in-frame clones, with some not included. The table shows some 80,000 clones, with around four fifths occurring only once. This clonotype was obtained from an adult with an advanced solid tumor such as melanoma, head and neck, liver or kidney cancer. Sample: CD4+ or CD8+ T cells sorted from blood, taken in a trial of the OX40 agonist ivuxolimab.

CDR3 DNA sequence: TGTGCCAGTAGTGCTGACAGGCTGAACACTGAAGCTTTCTTT. It codes for CASSADRLNTEAFF. The genes are TRBV19 and TRBJ1-1; possible D gene TRBD1, 6 bases. Germline V gene data show CDR1 as LNHDA and CDR2 as SQIVND (reference sequence). Trimming stripped 5 bases from V and 0 bases from J, with 10 bases between. The CDR3 extends over 14 amino acids.